Included here is one TCR beta chain sequence, with context. The data were obtained in a study of blood T cell repertoires in COVID-19. Germline CDR1 and CDR2: MGHRA and YSYEKL. This CDR3 spans 17 amino acids. V was clipped by 0 bases and J by 3 bases, with 17 bases between them. Authors' analysis steps: Reference gene primer amplification yielded estimated nucleated cell counts. Sequencing used immunoSEQ multiplex PCR; TCRdb keeps in-frame clones, though not all of them. D and trimming were read from the DNA, whereas the V and J calls and clone size are those reported in that table. This sample yields approximately 170,000 clones, of which roughly four fifths are seen a single time; around 10% belongs to the top ten.

The TCR comes from a man aged 60 to 69 with active or convalescent COVID-19. This chain joins TRBV4-1 and TRBJ1-2, with D hard to call. The specimen sequenced was peripheral blood. The CDR3 here is CASSQEKTFTSYYGYTF. Here the CDR3 DNA reads TGCGCCAGCAGCCAAGAGAAAACCTTTACCAGTTACTATGGCTACACCTTC.